Each of the 2 T cell receptor beta chains below was sequenced from the same sample in a study of Ad26.COV2.S vaccination and SARS-CoV-2 variants (dated by TCRdb to the early 2020s). Library preparation employed the immunoSEQ multiplex PCR assay. Not all clones reach the TCRdb copy of this immuneACCESS table, which keeps in-frame sequences only. Checked studies attribute under half of the gap to unresolved V genes and leave the rest unexplained. The sample data list around 400,000 clones, and about nine tenths of these were observed just once. Of the sample, over 1.5% is held by the ten largest clones. The treatment or condition label, as the study defines it: about 20 received Ad26.COV2.S at low or high dose, single or two shots; several received placebo; per-sample allocation not given. Repertoires of vaccine and placebo recipients were sequenced from samples collected on day 63 after the first injection.

Material: peripheral blood, obtained in a trial of Ad26.COV2.S vaccine versus placebo. Receptors were obtained from a person between 18 and 59 years old who received the Ad26.COV2.S COVID-19 vaccine or a placebo.

This chain connects TRBV4-2 to TRBJ1-6; 7 bases line up with TRBD1. V was clipped by 4 bases and J by 10 bases; unmatched bases: 7. CDR1 LGHNA and CDR2 YNFKEQ come from the germline V gene. The CDR3 has 14 amino acids. The CDR3 sequence is CASSRGQEESPLHF. Here the CDR3 DNA reads TGTGCCAGCAGCCGCGGACAGGAGGAATCACCCCTCCACTTT.

V usage is TRBV5-1 and J usage is TRBJ2-7; D unresolved. CDR3 size: 13 residues. Germline loops: CDR1 SGHRS, CDR2 YFSETQ. Trimming stripped 3 bases from V and 5 bases from J, with 12 bases between. CDR3 DNA: TGCGCCAGCAGCTCGGACCGGAACGACGAGCAGTACTTC. This codes for CASSSDRNDEQYF.